The T cell receptor (beta chain) described here comes from a study of OX40 agonist ivuxolimab in advanced cancers. Sequenced by immunoSEQ multiplex PCR; TCRdb stores in-frame clones only, minus some. The sample yields around 40,000 clones, approximately 90% seen once. This CDR3 is 15 amino acids long. With 1 base removed from V and 1 base from J, the gap between germline ends came to 11 bases. CDR1 SGHTA and CDR2 FQGNSA come from the germline V gene. The sequences come from CD4+ or CD8+ T cells sorted from blood, collected in a trial of the OX40 agonist ivuxolimab. The chain uses TRBV7-2 and TRBJ2-7; D is undetermined. The TCR sequence derives from an adult with an advanced solid tumor such as melanoma, head and neck, liver or kidney cancer. CDR3 in amino acids: CASSLGLSGSYEQYF. The CDR3 DNA reads as TGTGCCAGCAGCTTAGGACTTTCGGGTTCCTACGAGCAGTACTTC.